This TCR beta chain was observed in a study of blood T cells in healthy people across ages. Healthy Caucasians from Russia aged roughly 6 to 95 served as donors. CDR3 length: 17 amino acids. Trimming at V came to 0 bases and at J to 5 bases, leaving 9 bases not matched to a gene. Germline V gene sequence: CDR1 MNHNY, CDR2 SVGAGI (reference sequence). Combining a sample-barcoded 5' primer with a J-beta primer mix, a second PCR ran for roughly 6 to 11 cycles. Each TCR beta cDNA got a 12-nucleotide random molecular identifier. TCRdb ran MiXCR on the 5' RACE reads and lists one entry per CDR3 protein. The profile shows about 290,000 distinct CDR3 sequences, 27% of them singletons.

This TCR was recovered from a woman aged 65 to 85 in good health. The sequencing input was blood. This chain joins TRBV6-6 and TRBJ2-1; 8 nucleotides align to TRBD2. In nucleotides, the CDR3 is TGTGCCAGCAGTTACTCGACTGGGACTAGGGGACACAATGAGCAGTTCTTC. As protein: CASSYSTGTRGHNEQFF.